This paragraph covers one T cell receptor (beta chain) sequence. Germline V gene data show CDR1 as MNHEY and CDR2 as SVGAGI. The V segment lost 11 bases and the J segment 3 bases; nucleotides outside the gene matches: 6. The CDR3 spans 12 residues. The assay was immunoSEQ multiplex PCR, and TCRdb's table has in-frame clones only and misses some. Here the sample spans some 180,000 clones, roughly 84% being singletons. The data stem from a study of blood T cell repertoires in COVID-19. The receptor was derived from a man aged 45 to 65 with COVID-19, enrolled during active disease. The J gene is TRBJ2-5, the V gene TRBV6-5; 7 bases are shared with TRBD1. Sequencing was performed on peripheral blood. In DNA, the CDR3 is TGTGCCGGATCAGGGACAGAAGAGACCCAGTACTTC. Protein sequence: CAGSGTEETQYF.